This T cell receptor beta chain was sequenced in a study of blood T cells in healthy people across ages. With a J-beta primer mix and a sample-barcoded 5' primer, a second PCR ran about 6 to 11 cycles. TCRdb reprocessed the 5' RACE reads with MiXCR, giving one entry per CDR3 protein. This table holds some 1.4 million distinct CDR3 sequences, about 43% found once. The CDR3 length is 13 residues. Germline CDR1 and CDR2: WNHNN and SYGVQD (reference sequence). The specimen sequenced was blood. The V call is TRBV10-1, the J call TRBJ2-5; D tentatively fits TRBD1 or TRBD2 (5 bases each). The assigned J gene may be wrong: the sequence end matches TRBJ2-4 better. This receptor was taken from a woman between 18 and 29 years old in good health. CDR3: CASSQLVGDIQYF. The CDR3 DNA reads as TGCGCCAGCAGTCAACTAGTGGGGGACATTCAGTACTTC.